The source of this T cell receptor (beta chain) is a study of blood T cell repertoires in COVID-19. Overall study: Nucleic acid was either cDNA or gDNA, and it came from T cells, B-cell-depleted T cells, or PBMCs.

The CDR3 totals 14 residues. CDR1 is MGHRA, CDR2 YSYEKL, per germline. The V and J ends lost 0 bases and 5 bases respectively, with 8 bases between them. Assay used: immunoSEQ multiplex PCR; TCRdb lists only in-frame clones, some missing. The sample consists of roughly 200,000 clones, approximately 81% of them appearing once. The chain is built from TRBV4-1 and TRBJ2-1, with TRBD2 as a possible D gene (5 bases). The sequence came from an elderly woman with acute or convalescent COVID-19. Sequencing was carried out using peripheral blood. CDR3 in amino acids: CASSQERADNEQFF. The CDR3 DNA follows: TGCGCCAGCAGCCAAGAACGAGCGGACAATGAGCAGTTCTTC.